The clone carrying this T cell receptor (beta chain) was seen a single time. The V end lost 7 bases, the J end lost 0 bases, and 19 bases lay between the germline ends. Germline assignment: CDR1 LNHDA and CDR2 SQIVND (reference sequence). The length of the CDR3 is 17 residues. This record belongs to a study of blood T cell repertoires in COVID-19. The table came from immunoSEQ multiplex PCR; TCRdb's copy has only in-frame clones and leaves some out. Of 340,000 or so clones in the sample, 70% to 90% were seen once. The chain employs TRBV19 and TRBJ1-5; D might be TRBD1 (5 bases). Sequences were obtained from PBMCs or T cells enriched from blood (not recorded which). The clonotype originates from a woman aged 40 to 50 with acute COVID-19. The CDR3 sequence: CASTTGHRSISNQPQHF. The CDR3 DNA reads as TGTGCCAGTACCACTGGGCACAGGTCAATTAGCAATCAGCCCCAGCATTTT.